The 11 T cell receptor beta chains below all came from one sample that was sequenced in a study of CD8+CD57+ T cells in acquired aplastic anemia. For sequencing, patients were chosen who had shown expansion of CD8+CD57+ cells by flow cytometry. TCR beta VDJ combinations and CDR3 sequences were profiled from genomic DNA. A single record per CDR3 protein comes from TCRdb applying MiXCR to the reads. The sample holds approximately 220,000 distinct CDR3 sequences, approximately 51% seen once. The source material was sorted CD4+, CD8+, or CD8+CD57+ T cells (not recorded which) from PBMCs. These receptors were collected from a human donor with aplastic anemia.

The rearrangement joins TRBV27 to TRBJ2-1; weak D call: TRBD1 (5 bases). From germline, CDR1 is MNHEY and CDR2 SMNVEV (reference sequence). V was trimmed by 6 bases and J by 16 bases, leaving 16 bases between them. CDR3 length: 11 residues. The CDR3 here is CASSRDSTRFF. The CDR3 DNA is TGTGCCAGCAGCCGCGACAGCACTCGATTCTTC.

This clonotype was seen only a few times. The J gene is TRBJ2-7, the V gene TRBV29-1; 9 bases fit TRBD1. The V gene end was trimmed by 7 bases and the J gene end by 6 bases; junction bases not matched to a gene: 7. The CDR3 contains 12 residues. Per germline, CDR1 SQVTM and CDR2 ANQGSEA. CDR3 sequence (DNA): TGCAGCGCAAGGACAGGGGATAGCGAGCAGTACTTC. Residues: CSARTGDSEQYF.

In this sample, this clonotype turned up once. This may arise from a read error, as a much more abundant clone is one base away. The V gene is TRBV12-3 or TRBV12-4, the J gene TRBJ2-2, with a tentative D call TRBD2 (5 bases). This CDR3 contains 14 residues. The CDR3 here is CASSFGQATGELLF. CDR3 in DNA: TGTGCCAGCAGTTTCGGGCAGGCCACCGGGGAGCTGTTGTTT.

This clonotype occurred many times. The chain is built from TRBV29-1 and TRBJ1-2; 8 positions agree with TRBD1. The J segment lost 13 bases and the V segment lost 7 bases, leaving 11 bases of the junction unmatched. The CDR3 has 11 amino acids. Germline V gene lookup returns CDR1 SQVTM and CDR2 ANQGSEA. CDR3 protein: CSAGQGPGVTF. In DNA form, the CDR3 reads TGCAGCGCCGGACAGGGACCGGGTGTCACCTTC. Combining the CDR3 with reference TRBV29-1 and TRBJ1-2 gives the whole variable domain SAVISQKPSRDICQRGTSLTIQCQVDSQVTMMFWYRQQPGQSLTLIATANQGSEATYESGFVIDKFPISRPNLTFSTLTVSNMSPEDSSIYLCSAGQGPGVTFGSGTRLTVV.

The table lists this clonotype with many counts. This CDR3 is CASSETGTEQETQYF. The CDR3 nucleotides are TGTGCCAGCAGTGAAACCGGGACAGAGCAAGAGACCCAGTACTTC. The J gene is TRBJ2-5, the V gene TRBV6-4; 7 bases map to TRBD1. CDR3 size: 15 residues. The germline CDR1 and CDR2 sequences are MRHNA and SNTAGT. V shed 3 bases, J shed 2 bases, and the junction held 6 bases outside the gene matches.

The chain is built from TRBV24-1 and TRBJ2-5; D may be TRBD1 (5 bases). Germline assignment: CDR1 KGHDR and CDR2 SFDVKD. The CDR3 has 13 residues. With 4 bases removed from V and 5 bases from J, the gap between germline ends came to 10 bases. DNA for the CDR3: TGTGCCACCAGTGAAGGCAGGGATGAGACCCAGTACTTC. Amino acids: CATSEGRDETQYF.

J is TRBJ1-1 and V is TRBV27; tentative D call: TRBD1 (6 bases). Trimming left V 3 bases short and J 4 bases short, with 12 bases between. CDR3 length equals 14 residues. The V gene's germline CDR1 is MNHEY and CDR2 SMNVEV (reference sequence). CDR3: CASSFWGRGTEAFF. CDR3 coding DNA: TGTGCCAGCAGTTTCTGGGGGCGAGGCACTGAAGCTTTCTTT.

On this clonotype: No conserved phenylalanine or tryptophan is present at the end of the CDR3, so a read error is the likely explanation. The chain is built from TRBV10-3 and TRBJ1-2; the D is unclear. Between the trimmed V and J ends, which lost 10 bases and 2 bases, there was a span of 11 bases. In germline, CDR1 is ENHRY, CDR2 SYGVKD. The CDR3 has 12 residues. CDR3 in amino acids: CASSSVNYGYTL. The CDR3 nucleotides are TGTGCCAGCAGCTCCGTAAACTATGGCTACACCCTC.

This clonotype was observed at least ten times. J is TRBJ2-5 and V is TRBV5-1, with 7 bases matching TRBD2. Germline V gene data show CDR1 as SGHRS and CDR2 as YFSETQ. CDR3 length equals 15 residues. J gave up 2 bases and V 2 bases, and 6 bases lay outside the gene matches. CDR3 region: CASSLGPAGQETQYF. In DNA, the CDR3 is TGCGCCAGCAGCTTAGGCCCAGCGGGGCAAGAGACCCAGTACTTC. Combining the CDR3 with reference TRBV5-1 and TRBJ2-5 gives the whole variable domain KAGVTQTPRYLIKTRGQQVTLSCSPISGHRSVSWYQQTPGQGLQFLFEYFSETQRNKGNFPGRFSGRQFSNSRSEMNVSTLELGDSALYLCASSLGPAGQETQYFGPGTRLLVL.

On this clonotype: This may stem from a read error, because a much larger clone lies one nucleotide away. Since the CDR3 does not end with the conserved phenylalanine or tryptophan, this likely comes from a read error. V usage is TRBV5-8 and J usage is TRBJ2-4; 7 bases are shared with TRBD1. The CDR3 length is 14 residues. Germline V gene lookup returns CDR1 SGHTS and CDR2 YDEGEE. CDR3 nucleotide sequence: TGCGCCAGCAGCTTGGGCAGGGGGTCGAACATTCAGTACCTC. This sequence encodes CASSLGRGSNIQYL.

The J gene is TRBJ1-5, the V gene TRBV6-5; 7 bases are a match to TRBD1. V gave up 6 bases and J gave up 5 bases; unmatched junction bases: 4. The CDR3 has 13 amino acids. CDR1 is MNHEY, CDR2 SVGAGI, per germline. The CDR3 loop is CASSRQGYQPQHF. CDR3 nucleotide sequence: TGTGCCAGCAGCAGACAGGGATATCAGCCCCAGCATTTT.